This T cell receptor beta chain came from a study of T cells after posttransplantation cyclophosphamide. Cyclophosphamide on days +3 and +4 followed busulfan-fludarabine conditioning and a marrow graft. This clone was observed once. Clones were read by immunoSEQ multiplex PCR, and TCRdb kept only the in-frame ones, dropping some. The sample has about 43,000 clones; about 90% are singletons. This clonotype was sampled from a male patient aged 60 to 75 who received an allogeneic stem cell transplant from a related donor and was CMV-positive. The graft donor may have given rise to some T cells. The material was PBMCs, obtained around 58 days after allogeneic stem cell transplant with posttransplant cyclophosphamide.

The CDR3 is CASRGTGWGNQPQHF. As DNA, the CDR3 is TGTGCCAGCAGAGGGACAGGGTGGGGCAATCAGCCCCAGCATTTT. J is TRBJ1-5 and V is TRBV6-1, with 9 positions matching TRBD1. The CDR3 runs 15 residues. Germline values: CDR1 MNHNS, CDR2 SASEGT. Germline trimming cut 6 bases from V and 2 bases from J; bases unmatched to any gene: 5.